Presented here are 25 T cell receptor beta chains from one specimen sequenced in a study of blood T cell repertoires in COVID-19. The repertoire was sequenced with immunoSEQ multiplex PCR; TCRdb's copy has only in-frame clones and lacks some. There are 70,000 to 100,000 clones in the sample; roughly 76% occur only once, and around 4.5% lies in the top ten. Sequencing was performed on peripheral blood. These receptors came from a woman between 45 and 60 years old with acute or convalescent COVID-19.

V and J are TRBV11-3 and TRBJ2-1; TRBD1 agrees at 7 bases. Germline loops: CDR1 SGHNT, CDR2 YENEEA. CDR3 size: 17 residues. V lost 1 base to trimming and J lost 5 bases; unmatched junction nucleotides: 11. CDR3: CASSLGLGDRENNEQFF. The CDR3 DNA follows: TGTGCCAGCAGCTTAGGGTTGGGGGACAGAGAAAACAATGAGCAGTTCTTC.

The chain uses TRBV2 and TRBJ1-4; D is undetermined. This CDR3 spans 14 amino acids. Trimming took 7 bases from V and 8 from J, leaving 17 bases between them. CDR1 is SNHLY, CDR2 FYNNEI, per germline. The CDR3 DNA reads as TGTGCCAGCACTCGCCCCGGGATCCAAGAAAAACTGTTTTTT. As protein: CASTRPGIQEKLFF.

The rearrangement links TRBV27 to TRBJ2-7, with TRBD2 as a possible D gene (5 bases). Germline CDR1 and CDR2: MNHEY and SMNVEV (reference sequence). The CDR3 length is 14 residues. V was pared by 2 bases and J by 5 bases, with 13 bases between. CDR3 in amino acids: CASSLRGPADEQYF. The CDR3 DNA reads TGTGCCAGCAGTTTAAGAGGGCCCGCCGACGAGCAGTACTTC.

The rearrangement links TRBV28 to TRBJ2-5; 13 nucleotides align to TRBD2. The CDR3 contains 16 residues. Germline trimming cut 7 bases from V and 5 bases from J; bases unmatched to any gene: 10. Germline V gene sequence: CDR1 MDHEN, CDR2 SYDVKM. The CDR3 nucleotides read TGTGCCAGCATGACTAGCGGGGGGACCCTGGGGGAGACCCAGTACTTC. This codes for CASMTSGGTLGETQYF.

The chain combines TRBV7-2 with TRBJ2-7; maybe TRBD2 (6 bases). Per the germline V gene, CDR1 is SGHTA and CDR2 is FQGNSA. CDR3 length: 14 amino acids. V was trimmed by 3 bases and J by 5 bases, leaving 14 bases between them. The CDR3 region is CASSLLRGLDEQYF. The CDR3 DNA is TGTGCCAGCAGCTTGTTAAGGGGACTCGACGAGCAGTACTTC.

This clone was detected only a few times. The V gene is TRBV19, the J gene TRBJ1-2; no reliable D call. From germline, CDR1 is LNHDA and CDR2 SQIVND (reference sequence). CDR3 length equals 13 residues. The ends were cut back, 1 base at V and 6 bases at J, with 9 bases in the middle. The CDR3 region is CASSIGRGDGYTF. CDR3 DNA sequence: TGTGCCAGTAGTATAGGTCGGGGAGATGGCTACACCTTC.

The J gene is TRBJ1-2, the V gene TRBV6-5; a possible D gene is TRBD1 (5 bases). CDR1 is MNHEY, CDR2 SVGAGI, per germline. The CDR3 has 14 residues. Trimming took 6 bases from V and 4 from J, leaving 15 bases between them. The CDR3 nucleotides are TGTGCCAGCAGCCGCGGGGGGGAAGGCTATGGCTACACCTTC. As protein: CASSRGGEGYGYTF.

CDR3 DNA sequence: TGTGCCAGCAGTTACTCGATGGGGGGAACGGACGAGCAGTACTTC. Translated: CASSYSMGGTDEQYF. V and J are TRBV6-5 and TRBJ2-7; a possible D gene is TRBD2 (6 bases). CDR1 and CDR2 from the germline V gene are MNHEY and SVGAGI. Deletions cut 0 bases from V and 5 bases from J, with 14 bases between. This CDR3 has 15 amino acids.

This chain uses TRBV4-1 with TRBJ2-3; 9 bases match TRBD1. V gave up 0 bases and J gave up 6 bases; unmatched junction bases: 4. Germline V gene lookup returns CDR1 MGHRA and CDR2 YSYEKL. The CDR3 is 15 amino acids. In DNA form, the CDR3 reads TGCGCCAGCAGCCAAGATGGGACAGGGCGGGATACGCAGTATTTT. It codes for CASSQDGTGRDTQYF.

The chain links TRBV6-5 to TRBJ2-7; 13 nucleotides align to TRBD2. Trimming at V came to 7 bases and at J to 1 base, leaving 4 bases not matched to a gene. This CDR3 is 15 amino acids long. Germline CDR1 and CDR2: MNHEY and SVGAGI. As DNA, the CDR3 is TGTGCCAGCAAGACGGGACTAGCGGGGTCCTACGAGCAGTACTTC. It encodes CASKTGLAGSYEQYF.

The chain uses TRBV24-1 and TRBJ2-5, with TRBD2 identical over 9 bases. CDR3 length: 13 residues. Trimming at V came to 9 bases and at J to 5 bases, leaving 6 bases not matched to a gene. Germline-derived CDR1 and CDR2 are KGHDR and SFDVKD. The CDR3: CATREAGGETQYF. CDR3 DNA sequence: TGTGCCACCCGAGAGGCGGGGGGGGAGACCCAGTACTTC.

The chain combines TRBV19 with TRBJ1-3; perhaps TRBD1 as D (5 bases). V was clipped by 5 bases and J by 0 bases, with 14 bases between them. This CDR3 comprises 16 residues. CDR1 is LNHDA and CDR2 is SQIVND in the germline V gene (reference sequence). CDR3 loop: CASSLSDSYSGNTIYF. CDR3 DNA sequence: TGTGCCAGTAGTCTTTCCGACAGCTACTCTGGAAACACCATATATTTT.

The gene calls are TRBV28 and TRBJ1-5, with 7 bases aligning to TRBD1. Germline values: CDR1 MDHEN, CDR2 SYDVKM. The CDR3 runs 14 residues. With V trimmed by 6 bases and J by 11 bases, 13 bases remained unmatched. The CDR3 DNA follows: TGTGCCAGCAGGCAGGGACAGCTGAGGGGGGCCCAGCATTTT. It specifies CASRQGQLRGAQHF.

The table lists this clone with a count of one. The CDR3 reads CAFQRRGNTEAFF. CDR3 sequence (DNA): TGTGCCTTCCAAAGAAGGGGTAACACTGAAGCTTTCTTT. The V gene is TRBV30, the J gene TRBJ1-1, with D perhaps TRBD1 (5 bases). This CDR3 has 13 amino acids. Germline V CDR1 and CDR2: GTSNPN, SVGIG (reference sequence). V gave up 7 bases and J gave up 2 bases, with 14 bases separating them.

J is TRBJ1-6 and V is TRBV28, with D possibly being TRBD1 (5 bases). Per the germline V gene, CDR1 is MDHEN and CDR2 is SYDVKM. The CDR3 covers 12 residues. The V and J ends lost 5 bases and 9 bases respectively, with 8 bases between them. This CDR3 reads CASSTGASPLHF. DNA of the CDR3: TGTGCCAGCAGTACTGGGGCTTCACCCCTCCACTTT.

V is TRBV7-2 and J is TRBJ2-1; 9 bases are a match to TRBD1. The length of the CDR3 is 14 residues. Looked up from germline, CDR1 is SGHTA and CDR2 is FQGNSA. Trimming cost V 5 bases and J 8 bases; bases outside gene matches: 7. CDR3 in amino acids: CASSAGTGSHEQFF. The CDR3 bases are TGTGCCAGCAGCGCGGGGACAGGGTCTCATGAGCAGTTCTTC.

V is TRBV5-1 and J is TRBJ2-5, with 9 bases fitting TRBD1. CDR1 SGHRS and CDR2 YFSETQ come from the germline V gene. V was pared by 7 bases and J by 2 bases, with 6 bases of the junction left unmatched. The CDR3 totals 14 residues. The CDR3 DNA reads as TGCGCCAGCCGGGCCGGGACAGGGCAAGAGACCCAGTACTTC. Translation: CASRAGTGQETQYF.

This chain uses TRBV5-1 with TRBJ1-1; D might be TRBD1 (5 bases). Germline assignment: CDR1 SGHRS and CDR2 YFSETQ. Trimming took off 4 bases at V and 5 bases at J, with 12 bases between the two ends. CDR3 size: 13 residues. CDR3: CASSPQGLTEAFF. The CDR3 region has the DNA TGCGCCAGCAGCCCCCAGGGCCTTACTGAAGCTTTCTTT.

The chain recombines TRBV9 with TRBJ1-1; 9 bases agree with TRBD1. The J segment lost 5 bases and the V segment lost 3 bases, leaving 8 bases of the junction unmatched. This CDR3 comprises 15 residues. Germline V gives CDR1 SGDLS, CDR2 YYNGEE. CDR3 amino acids: CASSASDRGRTEAFF. The CDR3, as DNA: TGTGCCAGCAGCGCCTCGGACAGGGGAAGGACTGAAGCTTTCTTT.

The J gene is TRBJ2-2, the V gene TRBV11-2; tentatively, D is TRBD1 (5 bases). The CDR3 is 15 amino acids. Per germline, CDR1 SGHAT and CDR2 FQNNGV. Trimming removed 5 bases at V and 3 bases at J, with 13 bases between. CDR3 bases: TGTGCCAGCAGCGATTGGGCAGGGTACACCGGGGAGCTGTTTTTT. Protein product: CASSDWAGYTGELFF.

This chain links TRBV6-1 with TRBJ1-5; D perhaps matches TRBD1 (5 bases). The length of the CDR3 is 17 residues. V gave up 3 bases and J gave up 4 bases, with 19 bases separating them. Germline loops: CDR1 MNHNS, CDR2 SASEGT. The CDR3: CASSDVRGVGGNQPQHF. CDR3 bases: TGTGCCAGCAGTGACGTCCGTGGCGTGGGGGGGAATCAGCCCCAGCATTTT.

This clone turned up a few times. The CDR3 loop reads CAVQGVLGNTIYF. CDR3 coding DNA: TGTGCCGTACAGGGTGTGCTGGGAAACACCATATATTTT. The J gene is TRBJ1-3, the V gene TRBV6-5; tentatively, D is TRBD1 (6 bases). The CDR3 has 13 residues. The V end was cut by 11 bases, the J end by 4 bases, with 15 bases between. Germline-derived CDR1 and CDR2 are MNHEY and SVGAGI.

J is TRBJ2-3 and V is TRBV2; the match to TRBD2 covers 11 bases. Germline loops: CDR1 SNHLY, CDR2 FYNNEI. CDR3 length: 20 amino acids. Trimming removed 6 bases from V and 1 base from J; junction bases left unmatched: 18. DNA for the CDR3: TGTGCCAGCAGGTTGGAGGGACTAGCGGTGAGTCGCCCTGGCACAGATACGCAGTATTTT. Its protein is CASRLEGLAVSRPGTDTQYF.

This chain joins TRBV6-5 and TRBJ2-7; D is possibly TRBD2 (6 bases). The V end was cut by 6 bases, the J end by 2 bases, with 14 bases between. This CDR3 comprises 14 residues. Germline CDR1 is MNHEY and CDR2 is SVGAGI. The CDR3 DNA follows: TGTGCCAGCAGACCCCCAGGCGGGGCCTACGAGCAGTACTTC. Translation: CASRPPGGAYEQYF.

This sequence joins TRBV4-3 and TRBJ2-1, with 8 bases fitting TRBD2. In germline, CDR1 is LGHNA, CDR2 YSLEER. Trimming removed 4 bases from V and 4 bases from J; junction bases left unmatched: 9. There are 16 residues in the CDR3. The CDR3 nucleotides are TGCGCCAGCAGCCCCTCTAGTCGCGGGGGGTACAATGAGCAGTTCTTC. Encoded protein: CASSPSSRGGYNEQFF.